These T cell receptor beta chains were read from a single sample in a study of CD8 T cells in ankylosing spondylitis. Each CDR3 protein is one row after TCRdb ran MiXCR on the 5' RACE reads. Found here are roughly 130,000 distinct CDR3 sequences, 7% of them singletons; the top ten hold 12%. The sequenced sample consisted of blood, either unsorted or a sorted T cell fraction (not recorded which). Receptors originate from a male donor with ankylosing spondylitis or in good health (not recorded which). Each CDR3 is given without its conserved first and last residue. Fields, in order: V gene, J gene, clone size, CDR3 protein. Clone size is given for some rows only: seen once, a few or many times, or a class if the clone is expanded.

>TRBV7-3|TRBJ2-5|many
ASSAGPVQETQY
>TRBV20-1|TRBJ2-1|many
SAREGSGGYNEQF
>TRBV6-5|TRBJ1-2|few
ASGRLYGYT
>TRBV7-2|TRBJ2-3|few
ASSFVPRGTDTQY
>TRBV20-1|TRBJ2-2|many
SAIHGGVGTGELF
>TRBV5-5|TRBJ1-1|many
ASSLPGFNTEAF
>TRBV6-2/TRBV6-3|TRBJ2-7|many
ASSSPADRGTYEQY
>TRBV24-1|TRBJ2-7|.
ATLYGNEQY
>TRBV7-9|TRBJ1-6|many
ASSLPPDRGSSPLH
>TRBV12-3/TRBV12-4|TRBJ2-1|many
ASSLSRGGYYNEQF
>TRBV20-1|TRBJ1-1|many
SARDPGGRPNTEAF
>TRBV20-1|TRBJ2-5|many
SAREGVFLETQY
>TRBV7-3|TRBJ1-2|many
ASSLGKGQNYGYT
>TRBV28|TRBJ2-1|.
ASSLGGSGGYNEQF
>TRBV12-3/TRBV12-4|TRBJ2-3|few
ASSDGAGGGTDTQY
>TRBV5-4|TRBJ1-3|few
ASSFYSGNTIY
>TRBV11-2|TRBJ2-7|.
ASSLAIGKGYEQY
>TRBV7-9|TRBJ1-4|many
ASSFVTSNEKLF
>TRBV7-3|TRBJ2-1|.
ASSSRMTGGIDEQF
>TRBV27|TRBJ1-4|many
ASSPTPGPNEKLF
>TRBV5-1|TRBJ1-1|many
ASSLGQGTTEAF
>TRBV2|TRBJ2-1|many
ASSPREELAGQF
>TRBV7-2|TRBJ1-3|many
ASSLEGARNTIY
>TRBV10-3|TRBJ2-3|many
AISPSSASTDTQY
>TRBV20-1|TRBJ2-7|many
SARVVSSSYEQY
>TRBV20-1|TRBJ2-5|.
SVRAPGETQY
>TRBV14|TRBJ2-3|many
ASSRTTDTQY
>TRBV10-3|TRBJ2-2|many
AISGDRGGSGELF
>TRBV6-5|TRBJ2-2|many
ASSSPLVAGVPTGELF
>TRBV13|TRBJ2-5|few
ASSSTSGGNQETQY
>TRBV11-2|TRBJ2-1|many
ASSRTGPEQF
>TRBV2|TRBJ2-7|many
ASRAEGYEQY
>TRBV5-1|TRBJ2-2|many
ASSLTGSAGELF
>TRBV11-2|TRBJ2-7|.
ASSSGPGTGSEQY
>TRBV21-1|TRBJ1-4|many
ASSKGLTGPEKLF
>TRBV7-9|TRBJ2-3|many
ASSLALGGTSWDTQY
>TRBV5-1|TRBJ2-2|many
ASSENPGQGTGELF
>TRBV14|TRBJ2-7|.
ASSHRRSSYEQY
>TRBV20-1|TRBJ2-1|many
SASLRQKKNNEQF
>TRBV19|TRBJ2-7|many
ASSTYTATSYEQY
>TRBV15|TRBJ2-4|many
ATSQAGVAKNIQY
>TRBV30|TRBJ2-1|many
AWTGSYNEQF
>TRBV5-1|TRBJ2-1|many
ASSRPKGTTDHNEQF
>TRBV19|TRBJ2-1|.
ASSNPPGTKSYNEQF
>TRBV20-1|TRBJ2-3|many
SARKPGLAGTSTDTQY
>TRBV12-3/TRBV12-4|TRBJ2-7|many
ASSATARSYEQY
>TRBV9|TRBJ2-5|many
ASSDSGELQETQY
>TRBV20-1|TRBJ2-1|many
SARGGHEQF
>TRBV7-9|TRBJ2-7|.
ASSLGLLYEQY
>TRBV5-6|TRBJ1-2|many
ASSLGLENRGYT
>TRBV5-5|TRBJ1-2|many
ASSLSGTGLSNYGYT
>TRBV20-1|TRBJ2-3|many
SAAPGPDTQY
>TRBV12-3/TRBV12-4|TRBJ2-7|many
ASSLSGLRYEQY